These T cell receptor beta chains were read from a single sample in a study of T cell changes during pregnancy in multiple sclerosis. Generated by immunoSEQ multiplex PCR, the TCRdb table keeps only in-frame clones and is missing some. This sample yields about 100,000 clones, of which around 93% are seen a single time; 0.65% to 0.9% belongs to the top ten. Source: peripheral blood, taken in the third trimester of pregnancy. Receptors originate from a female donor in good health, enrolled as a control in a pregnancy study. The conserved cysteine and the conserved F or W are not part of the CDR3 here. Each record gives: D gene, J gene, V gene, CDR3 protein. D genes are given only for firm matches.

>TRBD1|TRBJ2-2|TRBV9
ASSATGSGTGTGELF
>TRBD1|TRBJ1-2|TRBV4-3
ASSQGIGTGGVYGYT
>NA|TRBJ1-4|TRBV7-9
ASSSGQDNEKLF
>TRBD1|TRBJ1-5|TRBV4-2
ASSQGQGGNQPQH
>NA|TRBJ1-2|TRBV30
AWSVSWTASLNYGYT
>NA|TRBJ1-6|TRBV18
ASSPGQSLH
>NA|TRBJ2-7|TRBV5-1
ASRPGDGYEQY
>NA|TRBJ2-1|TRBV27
ASSLSSSNEQF
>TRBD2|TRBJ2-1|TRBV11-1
ASSLLAGGLTYNEQF
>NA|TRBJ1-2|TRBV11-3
ASSFGGAVNYGYT
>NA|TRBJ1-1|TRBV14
ASSQPREGDFGNTEAF
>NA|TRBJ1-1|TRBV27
ASTKNREAF
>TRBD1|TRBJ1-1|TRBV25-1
ASTAGGGYTEAF
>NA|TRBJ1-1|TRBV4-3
ASSQELGGTEAF
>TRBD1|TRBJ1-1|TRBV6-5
ASRRDREATEAF
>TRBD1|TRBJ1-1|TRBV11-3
ASSRQGNTEAF
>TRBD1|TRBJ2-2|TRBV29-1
SVEAPEGAANTGELF
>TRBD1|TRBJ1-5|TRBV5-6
ASSLGTGGSNQPQH
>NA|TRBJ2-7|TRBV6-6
ASIAKTSPHEQY
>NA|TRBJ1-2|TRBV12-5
ASGSGNYGYT
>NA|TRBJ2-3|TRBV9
ASSGQTSTDTQY
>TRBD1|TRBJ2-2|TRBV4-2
ASSQEQGAWTGELF